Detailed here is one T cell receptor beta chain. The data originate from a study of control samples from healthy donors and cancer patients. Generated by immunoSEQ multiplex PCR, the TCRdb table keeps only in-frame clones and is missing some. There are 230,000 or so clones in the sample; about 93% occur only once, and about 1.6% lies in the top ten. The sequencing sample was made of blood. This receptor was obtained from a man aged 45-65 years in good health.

The CDR3 DNA reads TGTGCCAGCAGCTGGGGGGGAAGAAGCGGGAATTACGAGCAGTACTTC. It translates to CASSWGGRSGNYEQYF. This chain joins TRBV11-2 and TRBJ2-7; 7 nucleotides agree with TRBD2. The CDR3 has 16 residues. The germline CDR1 and CDR2 sequences are SGHAT and FQNNGV. After removal of 4 bases from V and 4 bases from J, the junction contained 13 bases not matched to a gene.